Listed below are T cell receptor beta chains from one sample, sequenced in a study of T cells after posttransplantation cyclophosphamide. The data were produced by immunoSEQ multiplex PCR, yet TCRdb's version contains in-frame clones alone and is incomplete. The sample has about 11,000 clones; approximately 78% are singletons. The source material was PBMCs, sampled after allogeneic stem cell transplant with posttransplant cyclophosphamide. The origin of the receptors is a female patient between 50 and 59 years old who received an allogeneic stem cell transplant from a related donor, was CMV-positive, and had no GVHD. T cells may partly derive from the graft donor. The CDR3 runs from the conserved cysteine through the conserved F or W. Fields, in order: clone size, J gene, D gene, V gene, CDR3 protein, CDR3 DNA. A D gene is named only where the DNA matches it firmly. Size is omitted from some rows. Given values are once, few, many or a class for expanded clones.

>-|TRBJ2-3|-|TRBV19
CASSFFGSGGDTQYF
TGTGCCAGTAGTTTTTTTGGGTCGGGTGGAGATACGCAGTATTTT
>once|TRBJ2-1|TRBD1|TRBV5-6
CASSFLRDSYNEQFF
TGTGCCAGCAGCTTCCTCCGGGACAGCTACAATGAGCAGTTCTTC
>few|TRBJ1-1|TRBD1|TRBV5-6
CASSLWTGGVTEAFF
TGTGCCAGCAGCTTATGGACAGGGGGTGTCACTGAAGCTTTCTTT
>-|TRBJ2-7|TRBD1|TRBV5-8
CASSRIRGGQGAYEQYF
TGTGCCAGCAGCCGTATTCGGGGGGGACAGGGGGCCTACGAGCAGTACTTC
>-|TRBJ1-2|-|TRBV30
CAWRSGQGLSGNYGYTF
TGTGCCTGGAGATCGGGGCAGGGGCTATCAGGTAACTATGGCTACACCTTC
>-|TRBJ2-4|-|TRBV5-1
CASSSLSAPGRVKNIQYF
TGCGCCAGCAGCTCGTTGTCGGCTCCTGGGAGAGTCAAAAACATTCAGTACTTC
>once|TRBJ1-2|TRBD1|TRBV7-9
CASSLHQGVYGYTF
TGTGCCAGCAGCTTGCACCAGGGGGTCTATGGCTACACCTTC
>-|TRBJ1-3|-|TRBV9
CASSTNRAGNTIYF
TGTGCCAGCAGCACAAACAGGGCTGGAAACACCATATATTTT
>-|TRBJ2-7|-|TRBV5-1
CASTYSTAGSYEQYF
TGCGCCAGCACCTACTCCACGGCAGGTTCCTACGAGCAGTACTTC
>-|TRBJ1-1|-|TRBV5-1
CASSSGQNTEAFF
TGCGCCAGCAGCTCCGGACAGAACACTGAAGCTTTCTTT
>-|TRBJ1-6|-|TRBV7-6
CASSSEGSANSPLHF
TGTGCCAGCAGCTCCGAGGGCAGCGCGAATTCACCCCTCCACTTT
>-|TRBJ1-6|-|TRBV18
CASSPSRQEKGSPLHF
TGTGCCAGCTCACCAAGCAGACAGGAAAAAGGTTCACCCCTCCACTTT
>-|TRBJ1-2|TRBD1|TRBV6-6
CASSSLRDRGSYGYTF
TGTGCCAGCAGCTCTCTCCGGGACAGGGGGTCCTATGGCTACACCTTC
>-|TRBJ2-3|TRBD2|TRBV7-2
CASSNPGLAVTDTQYF
TGTGCCAGCAGCAACCCGGGACTAGCCGTCACAGATACGCAGTATTTT
>-|TRBJ1-5|TRBD1|TRBV4-1
CASSPGQGVNQPQHF
TGCGCCAGCAGCCCGGGACAGGGGGTGAATCAGCCCCAGCATTTT
>-|TRBJ2-7|TRBD2|TRBV27
CASSLLGTRGGPVEQYF
TGTGCCAGCAGTTTATTGGGTACGCGGGGGGGTCCGGTCGAGCAGTACTTC
>-|TRBJ1-5|-|TRBV30
CAWSLGGGNQPQHF
TGTGCCTGGAGTCTCGGGGGTGGCAATCAGCCCCAGCATTTT
>-|TRBJ2-2|TRBD1|TRBV19
CASSISSGQGMIRNTGELFF
TGTGCCAGTAGTATTAGTTCGGGACAGGGGATGATACGGAACACCGGGGAGCTGTTTTTT
>-|TRBJ2-3|TRBD2|TRBV7-2
CASSSHPGLDTDTQYF
TGTGCCAGCAGCTCGCATCCGGGACTAGACACAGATACGCAGTATTTT
>-|TRBJ1-1|TRBD1|TRBV12-5
CASGLPPHEGQIHF
TGTGCTAGTGGTTTGCCCCCTCACGAGGGACAGATTCATTTT
>-|TRBJ2-1|TRBD1|TRBV7-9
CASSFPKTGALFF
TGTGCCAGCAGCTTTCCTAAAACAGGGGCCCTGTTCTTC
>once|TRBJ1-1|-|TRBV5-1
CASSFTANTEAFF
TGCGCCAGCAGCTTCACAGCGAACACTGAAGCTTTCTTT
>-|TRBJ2-3|-|TRBV11-3
CASSSGVDADTQYF
TGTGCCAGCAGCTCCGGGGTAGACGCAGATACGCAGTATTTT
>-|TRBJ1-4|-|TRBV4-2
CASGETAEKLFF
TGTGCCAGCGGAGAGACCGCGGAAAAACTGTTTTTT
>-|TRBJ1-1|-|TRBV6-4
CASKDTENTEAFF
TGTGCCAGCAAGGACACTGAGAACACTGAAGCTTTCTTT
>-|TRBJ2-5|-|TRBV4-2
CASSQGTRGETQYF
TGTGCCAGCAGCCAAGGTACAAGGGGAGAGACCCAGTACTTC
>-|TRBJ2-1|-|TRBV7-2
CASSSHRGEQFF
TGTGCCAGCAGCTCGCACCGAGGCGAGCAGTTCTTC
>-|TRBJ2-1|-|TRBV15
CATSRDGLASEQFF
TGTGCCACCAGCAGAGATGGCCTAGCGAGTGAGCAGTTCTTC
>-|TRBJ1-6|TRBD1|TRBV5-1
CASSWGTGQSSYNSPLHF
TGCGCCAGCAGCTGGGGGACAGGCCAAAGCTCCTATAATTCACCCCTCCACTTT